This T cell receptor beta chain was identified in a study of blood T cell repertoires in COVID-19. Study at large: Nucleic acid was either cDNA or gDNA, and it came from T cells, B-cell-depleted T cells, or PBMCs.

The data were produced by immunoSEQ multiplex PCR, yet TCRdb's version contains in-frame clones alone and is incomplete. The sample records nearly 200,000 clones, about 89% being singletons. Individuals drawn from 24 US areas were about 18 to 100 years old. The study assigned cohorts using participant-reported clinical history. Trimming cost V 3 bases and J 5 bases; bases outside gene matches: 4. CDR3 size: 14 residues. Germline CDR1 is KGHSH and CDR2 is LQKENI. Sequenced sample: PBMCs or T cells enriched from blood (not recorded which). This TCR was recovered from a woman in her late teens or twenties who had recovered from COVID-19. The J gene is TRBJ2-1, the V gene TRBV18; 7 bases are a match to TRBD1. The CDR3 nucleotides read TGTGCCAGCTCACCGGGGGACAGCCACAATGAGCAGTTCTTC. Amino acids: CASSPGDSHNEQFF.